The rows below give T cell receptor beta chains drawn from one sample of a study of blood T cell repertoires in COVID-19. Method: immunoSEQ multiplex PCR; TCRdb's copy keeps in-frame clones and lacks some. The sample includes 75,000 to 95,000 clones, around 81% of them seen just once. Sequenced: peripheral blood. These receptors all come from a man in his 60s with acute or convalescent COVID-19. Each CDR3 is given with its conserved first and last residue. The D gene is left open where the match is weak. Only some rows state a clone size, as once, few, many or a class for expanded clones.

d_call j_call v_call clone_size cdr3_nt cdr3_aa
- TRBJ2-5 TRBV6-1 once TGTGCCAGCAGTGAATTCGGGACTGGTGAGACCCAGTACTTC CASSEFGTGETQYF
TRBD2 TRBJ2-1 TRBV4-2 - TGTGCCAGCAGCCAAGAGAGGGCTTGGGCTAGCGGAAACAATGAGCAGTTCTTC CASSQERAWASGNNEQFF
TRBD2 TRBJ2-2 TRBV19 - TGTGCCAGTAGTTGGGAGCGGGGGGGCCACACCGGGGAGCTGTTTTTT CASSWERGGHTGELFF
- TRBJ2-7 TRBV6-5 - TGTGCCAGCAGTTACTCAATACATCGCTCCTACGAGCAGTACTTC CASSYSIHRSYEQYF
TRBD2 TRBJ2-1 TRBV7-3 few TGTGCCAGCAGCTTAAATAGCGGGGGTATTAATGAGCAGTTCTTC CASSLNSGGINEQFF
- TRBJ1-5 TRBV5-5 - TGTGCCAGCAGCTTAAGGCAGGGCATTGAGCCCCAGCATTTT CASSLRQGIEPQHF
- TRBJ1-1 TRBV5-6 - TGTGCCAGCAGCTTGCAGACTCACATGAACACTGAAGCTTTCTTT CASSLQTHMNTEAFF
- TRBJ1-2 TRBV5-6 - TGTGCCAGCAGCTTGGTGTCAGCTAACTATGGCTACACCTTC CASSLVSANYGYTF
- TRBJ1-5 TRBV18 - TGTGCCAGCTCACGGTCTGGGGCAGGTAATCAGCCCCAGCATTTT CASSRSGAGNQPQHF
TRBD1 TRBJ1-5 TRBV7-2 few TGTGCCAGCAGCCGGACAGGGGACAATCAGCCCCAGCATTTT CASSRTGDNQPQHF
TRBD1 TRBJ1-2 TRBV3-1/TRBV3-2 - TGTGCCAGCAGGTTTGACAGGGATAGATTAGGGCCTAACTATGGCTACACCTTC CASRFDRDRLGPNYGYTF
TRBD1 TRBJ1-1 TRBV7-3 - TGTGCCAGCAGCCCAATCGTCCGGGACAGGGGGCCGACTGAAGCTTTCTTT CASSPIVRDRGPTEAFF
- TRBJ1-2 TRBV5-6 - TGTGCCAGCCAAACCGAAATCGGACGTCTCGGGGGTTCTGGCTACACCTTC CASQTEIGRLGGSGYTF
- TRBJ2-2 TRBV5-4 - TGTGCCAGCAGCTTGGTTGGGGCGGTCAGCACCGGGGAGCTGTTTTTT CASSLVGAVSTGELFF
TRBD1 TRBJ1-2 TRBV9 - TGTGCCAGCAGCGCCCGCCCGACAGGGGACAACTATGGCTACACCTTC CASSARPTGDNYGYTF
- TRBJ1-1 TRBV5-1 - TGCGCCAGCAGCCTGAGCGGACTTAACACTGAAGCTTTCTTT CASSLSGLNTEAFF